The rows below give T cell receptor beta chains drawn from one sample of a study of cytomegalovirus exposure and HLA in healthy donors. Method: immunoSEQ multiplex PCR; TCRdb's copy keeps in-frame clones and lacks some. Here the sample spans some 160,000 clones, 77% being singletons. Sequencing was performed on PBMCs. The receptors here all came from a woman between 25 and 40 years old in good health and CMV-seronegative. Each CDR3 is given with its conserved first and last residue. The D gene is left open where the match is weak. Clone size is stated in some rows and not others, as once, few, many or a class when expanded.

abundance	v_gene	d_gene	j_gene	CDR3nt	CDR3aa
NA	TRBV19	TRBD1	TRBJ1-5	TGTGCCAGTAGTATCTGGACAGGGGCTGATCAGCCCCAGCATTTT	CASSIWTGADQPQHF
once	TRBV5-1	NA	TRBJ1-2	TGCGCCAGCAGCTTCGAGGGAGACTATGGCTACACCTTC	CASSFEGDYGYTF
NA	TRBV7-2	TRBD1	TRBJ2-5	TGTGCCAGCAGCTCAAGCCGGGACAGGGTACTCAAAGAGACCCAGTACTTC	CASSSSRDRVLKETQYF
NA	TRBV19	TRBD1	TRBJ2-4	TGTGCCAGTAAAGGGGACAGGGGGATAGCCAAAAACATTCAGTACTTC	CASKGDRGIAKNIQYF
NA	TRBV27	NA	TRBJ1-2	TGTGCCAGCAGTTTGGCCCCCAGGGCGGGGGGCTACACCTTC	CASSLAPRAGGYTF
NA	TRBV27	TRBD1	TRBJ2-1	TGTGCCAGCAGTATGGGGGACAGCTACAATGAGCAGTTCTTC	CASSMGDSYNEQFF
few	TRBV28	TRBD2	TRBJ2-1	TGTGCCAGCAGTTCCATTAGCGGGGGCTCCTACAATGAGCAGTTCTTC	CASSSISGGSYNEQFF
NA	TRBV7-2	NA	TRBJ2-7	TGTGCCAGCGGCGTTTCGGTGGGAGGCTACGAGCAGTACTTC	CASGVSVGGYEQYF
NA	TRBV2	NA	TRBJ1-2	TGTGCCAGCAGTTCTGAAAGGGGATACTATGGCTACACCTTC	CASSSERGYYGYTF
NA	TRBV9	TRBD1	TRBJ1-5	TGTGCCAGCAACCCAACAGGGGGCTATCAGCCCCAGCATTTT	CASNPTGGYQPQHF
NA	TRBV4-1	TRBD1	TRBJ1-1	TGCGCCAGCAGCCCACAGGGGGCGATGGGCACTGAAGCTTTCTTT	CASSPQGAMGTEAFF
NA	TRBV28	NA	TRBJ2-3	TGTGCCAGCAGTTTATACAGGGTAGGAACAGATACGCAGTATTTT	CASSLYRVGTDTQYF
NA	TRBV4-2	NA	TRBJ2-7	TGTGCCAGCAGCCAAGTGCGGGTAGACGCCTACGAGCAGTACTTC	CASSQVRVDAYEQYF
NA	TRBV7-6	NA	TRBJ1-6	TGTGCCAGCAGTTCTACAGGGAATTCACCCCTCCACTTT	CASSSTGNSPLHF
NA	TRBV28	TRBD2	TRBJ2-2	TGTGCCAGCAGTTCCCCCGCGACTAGCGGAGGTCCGAACACCGGGGAGCTGTTTTTT	CASSSPATSGGPNTGELFF
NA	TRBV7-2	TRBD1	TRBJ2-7	TGTGCCAGCAGTCCCGGGACAGAAGCCTACGAGCAGTACTTC	CASSPGTEAYEQYF
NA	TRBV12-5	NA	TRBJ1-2	TGTGCTAGTGGTTTGGTCTCTGGGGCGCGTGGCTACACCTTC	CASGLVSGARGYTF
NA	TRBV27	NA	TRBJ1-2	TGTGCCAGCAGTTTACTCCCCGGGAGGGGACCGTATGGCTACACCTTC	CASSLLPGRGPYGYTF
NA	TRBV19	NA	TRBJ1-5	TGTGCCAGTAAAGAGTCCCACTATCAGCCCCAGCATTTT	CASKESHYQPQHF
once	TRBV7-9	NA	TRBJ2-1	TGTGCCAGCAGCCCTACAGGGAATTCCTACAATGAGCAGTTCTTC	CASSPTGNSYNEQFF
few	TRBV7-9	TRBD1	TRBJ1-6	TGTGCCAGCAGCTTCGTTACAGGGGGGTCACCCCTCCACTTT	CASSFVTGGSPLHF
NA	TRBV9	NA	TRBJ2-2	TGTGCCAGCAGCGTAGCGGCATTCCGGGACACCGGGGAGCTGTTTTTT	CASSVAAFRDTGELFF
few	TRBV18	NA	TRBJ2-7	TGTGCCAGCTCACCACCGAAAGGGGTGCTCTACGAGCAGTACTTC	CASSPPKGVLYEQYF
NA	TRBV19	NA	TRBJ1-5	TGTGCCAGTAGTATAGATTCGGAGGGCGGCCAGCCCCAGCATTTT	CASSIDSEGGQPQHF
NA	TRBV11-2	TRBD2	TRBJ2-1	TGTGCCAGCAGCTTAGTTGGCGGGAGAAATGAGCAGTTCTTC	CASSLVGGRNEQFF
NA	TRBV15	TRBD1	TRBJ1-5	TGTGCCACCAGCCCCGGGACAGTCGGGCTCAATCAGCCCCAGCATTTT	CATSPGTVGLNQPQHF
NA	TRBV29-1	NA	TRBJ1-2	TGCAGCGTTCAGGGCTCTTTGGGCTACACCTTC	CSVQGSLGYTF
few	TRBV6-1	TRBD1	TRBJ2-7	TGTGCCAGCAGGCCCGGGACAGGGGGCCACGAGCAGTACTTC	CASRPGTGGHEQYF
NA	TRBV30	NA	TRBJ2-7	TGTGCCTGGAGTGTAGCCGGTTCCTACGAGCAGTACTTC	CAWSVAGSYEQYF
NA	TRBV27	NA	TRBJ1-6	TGTGCCAGCAGTGTCCTACCCGGGGGACGATTGGAGAATTCACCCCTCCACTTT	CASSVLPGGRLENSPLHF
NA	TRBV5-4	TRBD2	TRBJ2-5	TGTGCCAGTAGTATAGCGGGAGGACAAGAGACCCAGTACTTC	CASSIAGGQETQYF
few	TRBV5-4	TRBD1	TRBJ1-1	TGTGCCAGCACCACGGGACAGTTGAACACTGAAGCTTTCTTT	CASTTGQLNTEAFF
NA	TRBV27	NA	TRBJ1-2	TGTGCCAGCAGTTTAGCCCATAGGGGGTTCGGCTACACCTTC	CASSLAHRGFGYTF
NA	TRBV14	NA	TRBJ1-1	TGTGCCAGCAGCCCTCTGAGACAGTCGAGTGCCATTTTT	CASSPLRQSSAIF
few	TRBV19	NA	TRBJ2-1	TGTGCCAGTAGCGGCCAGGGCGGTTTGGTTGGGCAGTTCTTC	CASSGQGGLVGQFF
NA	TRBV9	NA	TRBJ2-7	TGTGCCAGCAGCGGCGACGGGACTTTTCCCTCCTACGAGCAGTACTTC	CASSGDGTFPSYEQYF
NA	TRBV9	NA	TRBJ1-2	TGTGCCAGCAGCGTAGAACAGGCCTATGGCTACACCTTC	CASSVEQAYGYTF
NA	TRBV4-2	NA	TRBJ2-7	TGTGCCAGCAGCCGTGAGGGGGAGGGCAGCTCCTACGAGCAGTACTTC	CASSREGEGSSYEQYF